This record covers a single T cell receptor (beta chain). Its antigen is not identified. The CDR3 runs to 15 residues. Germline V lookup: CDR1 SNHLY, CDR2 FYNNEI. Trimming shortened V by 7 bases and J by 4 bases, and 16 bases separated the two germline ends. This entry is derived from a study of shared clonotypes between healthy human individuals. Assay runs were performed at deep level. It was approximately 0.2 ug DNA, around 32,000 T cell genomes, that sorted-subset replicate PCRs used. Using immunoSEQ multiplex PCR, the repertoire was profiled, and TCRdb retains in-frame clones only, with some absent. The sample lists about 2.3 million clones, just under 95% occurring once. Whole-study findings and limits: Clonotype sharing among the donors was expected to vary with sequencing depth.

The TCR comes from a man between 18 and 29 years old in good health. Some clones in this sample may be carry-over from other donors' samples. The chain recombines TRBV2 with TRBJ1-4, with a tentative D call TRBD1 (5 bases). The material sequenced was naive CD4+ T cells from PBMCs. As to subset: CD45RA+ positively selected. The CDR3 spells CASKNQGGGNEKLFF. The DNA for the CDR3 is TGTGCCAGCAAGAACCAGGGCGGGGGTAATGAAAAACTGTTTTTT.